Below, one TCR beta chain is given with its context. Its antigen specificity is not known. There are no base qualities to consult, and no much larger clone falls within one base. This specimen belongs to a study of blood T cell repertoires in COVID-19 (dated by TCRdb to between 2020 and 2021). In terms of the full investigation: Samples covering the acute and convalescent phases of COVID-19 were provided by collaborators in the United States, Italy and Spain. The material from the prospective study consisted of cDNA or gDNA derived from T cells, B-cell-depleted T cells, or PBMCs. Deeply sampled blood TCRbeta repertoires from subjects exposed to, actively infected with, or recovered from COVID-19 were included in the dataset. A freely available public database, intended as a resource for researchers studying the immune response to SARS-CoV-2, is where the repertoires were released. The samples were drawn from two sources: the first 160 participants of the ongoing ImmuneRACE study, and 1,000 to 1,500 subjects contributed by 6 global collaborators. Sample metadata almost always included a de-identified subject ID, COVID-19 status, age in years and sex. Where available, HLA class I and class II types were taken from metadata supplied by the sample provider and were not determined by assay-based typing. Results and caveats for the whole study, not just this receptor: The amount of clinical and demographic metadata varied by source and participant and was provided uncurated.

Participants in the prospective study were aged about 18 to 89 years, lived in some 24 United States geographic areas, and enrolled through a virtual design. In the prospective study, cohorts were assigned on the basis of participant-reported clinical history obtained from a screening survey and a study questionnaire. Mobile phlebotomists in the prospective study collected whole blood, serum and a nasopharyngeal or oropharyngeal swab from every participant. Additional blood draws and questionnaires over an approximately two-month period could optionally be provided by prospective study participants. Before DNA extraction, prospective study blood samples were shipped either frozen or at room temperature. The immunoSEQ Assay, a bias-controlled multiplex PCR, was used to amplify TCRbeta CDR3 regions from genomic DNA. The original methods were these. The number of nucleated cells in each sample was estimated by amplification of reference gene primers within the assay. Sequence reads were collapsed and filtered to measure the absolute abundance of every unique TCRbeta CDR3 rearrangement. For each sample, productive Simpson clonality was calculated as the square root of Simpson's diversity index across productive rearrangements. This is the immuneACCESS table as TCRdb keeps it, with only in-frame sequences that have V and J called. A part of the clones is gone; compared with another copy, unresolved V genes explain less than half, and the rest is unexplained. The V and J calls and clone size come from that table; D and trimming were worked out from the DNA. The sample data list a few hundred thousand clones, and nearly 90% of these were observed just once. The ten largest clones represent approximately 1.5% of the sample.

Reading the germline V gene (reference sequence) gives CDR1 SGHNT and CDR2 YYREEE. There are 20 amino acids in the CDR3, from cysteine to phenylalanine inclusive. Only CDR3 DNA remains: 60 bases, in frame from the first base. The germline V and J ends show losses of 0 bases and 2 bases respectively, and no gene match explains 17 bases of the junction. The receptor was isolated from a woman aged 18-35 years with acute COVID-19. Sample: PBMCs or T cells enriched from blood (not recorded which). The rearrangement combines TRBV5-4 with TRBJ2-7; a stretch of 10 junction bases matches TRBD2. The DNA reads TGTGCCAGCAGCTTGGCCCTTTTTTCTAGCGGGAGCGCTAATACCTACGAGCAGTACTTC. This yields the protein CASSLALFSSGSANTYEQYF.